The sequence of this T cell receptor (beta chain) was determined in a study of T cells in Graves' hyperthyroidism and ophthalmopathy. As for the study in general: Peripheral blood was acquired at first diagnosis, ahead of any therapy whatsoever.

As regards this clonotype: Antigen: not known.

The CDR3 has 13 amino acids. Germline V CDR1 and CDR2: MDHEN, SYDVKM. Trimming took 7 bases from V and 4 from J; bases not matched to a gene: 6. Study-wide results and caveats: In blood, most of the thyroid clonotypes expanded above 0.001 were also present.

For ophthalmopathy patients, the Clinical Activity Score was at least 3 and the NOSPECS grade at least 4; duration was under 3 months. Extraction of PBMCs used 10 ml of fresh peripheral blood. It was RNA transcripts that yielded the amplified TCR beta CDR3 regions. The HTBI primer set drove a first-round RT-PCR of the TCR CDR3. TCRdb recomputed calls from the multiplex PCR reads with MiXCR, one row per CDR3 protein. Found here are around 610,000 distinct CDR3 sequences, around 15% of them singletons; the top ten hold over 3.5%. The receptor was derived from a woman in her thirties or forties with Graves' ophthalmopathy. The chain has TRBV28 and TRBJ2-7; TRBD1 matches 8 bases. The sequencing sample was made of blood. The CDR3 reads CASIRTGLYEQYF. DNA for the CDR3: TGTGCCAGCATCCGGACAGGGCTATACGAGCAGTACTTC. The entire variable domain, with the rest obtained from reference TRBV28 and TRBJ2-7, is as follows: DVKVTQSSRYLVKRTGEKVFLECVQDMDHENMFWYRQDPGLGLRLIYFSYDVKMKEKGDIPEGYSVSREKKERFSLILESASTNQTSMYLCASIRTGLYEQYFGPGTRLTVT.